Following are 3 T cell receptor beta chains from one sample sequenced in a study of T cell repertoires in cytomegalovirus infection. MiXCR, run by TCRdb on the reads, gives a single entry per CDR3 protein. In the table there are about 260,000 distinct CDR3 sequences, roughly an eighth of which are singletons. Sequencing was carried out using PBMCs. These receptor sequences come from a human donor in good health (CMV status not recorded). Some clones in this sample may be carry-over from other donors' samples.

This chain connects TRBV7-9 to TRBJ2-1; D might be TRBD1 (5 bases). The germline V and J ends were trimmed by 2 bases and 8 bases, with 19 bases remaining between them. Germline lookup yields CDR1 SEHNR and CDR2 FQNEAQ (reference sequence). This CDR3 is built from 16 residues. The CDR3 DNA sequence: TGTGCCAGCAGCTTATTGAGACAGTTCTACCCCCATGAGCAGTTCTTC. This encodes CASSLLRQFYPHEQFF.

The chain links TRBV20-1 to TRBJ1-4, with D unclear. Trimming left V 3 bases short and J 5 bases short, with 10 bases between. Germline V gene data show CDR1 as DFQATT and CDR2 as SNEGSKA (reference sequence). The CDR3 consists of 13 residues. As DNA, the CDR3 is TGCAGTGCTAGGGTCGGTACCAATGAAAAACTGTTTTTT. Protein: CSARVGTNEKLFF.

This clonotype was observed a few times. The V call is TRBV3-1, the J call TRBJ1-1, with unresolved D. There are 14 residues in the CDR3. V lost 4 bases and J 5 bases, leaving 14 bases between the germline ends. CDR1 LGHDT and CDR2 YNNKEL come from the germline V gene (reference sequence). In DNA, the CDR3 is TGTGCCAGCAGCCCAACGTGGTTCTTGACTGAAGCTTTCTTT. Protein product: CASSPTWFLTEAFF.